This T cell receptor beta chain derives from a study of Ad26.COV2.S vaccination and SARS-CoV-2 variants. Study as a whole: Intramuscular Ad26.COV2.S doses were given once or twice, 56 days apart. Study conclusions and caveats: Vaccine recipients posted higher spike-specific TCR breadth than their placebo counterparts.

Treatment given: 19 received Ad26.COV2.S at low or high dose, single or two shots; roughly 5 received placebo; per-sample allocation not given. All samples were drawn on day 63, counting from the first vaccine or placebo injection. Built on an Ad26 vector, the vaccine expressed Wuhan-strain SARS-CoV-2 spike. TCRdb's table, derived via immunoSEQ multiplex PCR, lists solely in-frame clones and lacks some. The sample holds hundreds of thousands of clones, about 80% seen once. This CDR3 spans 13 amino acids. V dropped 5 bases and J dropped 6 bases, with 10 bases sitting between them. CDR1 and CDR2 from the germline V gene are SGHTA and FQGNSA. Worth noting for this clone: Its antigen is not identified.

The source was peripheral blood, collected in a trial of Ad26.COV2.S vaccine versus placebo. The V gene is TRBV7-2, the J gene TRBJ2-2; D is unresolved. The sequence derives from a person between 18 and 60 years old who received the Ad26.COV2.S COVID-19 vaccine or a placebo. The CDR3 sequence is CASSPRPSGELFF. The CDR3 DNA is TGTGCCAGCAGCCCCAGACCGTCCGGGGAGCTGTTTTTT.